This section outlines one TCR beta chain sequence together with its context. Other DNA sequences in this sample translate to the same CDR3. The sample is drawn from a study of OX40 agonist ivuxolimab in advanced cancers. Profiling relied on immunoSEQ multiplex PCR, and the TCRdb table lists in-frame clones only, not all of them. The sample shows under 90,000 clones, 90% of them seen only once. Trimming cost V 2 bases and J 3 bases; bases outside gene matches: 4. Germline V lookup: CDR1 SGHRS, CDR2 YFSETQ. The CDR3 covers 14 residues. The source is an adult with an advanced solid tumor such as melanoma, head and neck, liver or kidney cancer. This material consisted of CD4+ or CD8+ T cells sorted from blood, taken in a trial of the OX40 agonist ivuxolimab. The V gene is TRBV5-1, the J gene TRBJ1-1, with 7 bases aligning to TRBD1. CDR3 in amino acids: CASSFQGGDTEAFF. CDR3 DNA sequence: TGCGCCAGCAGCTTCCAGGGGGGGGACACTGAAGCTTTCTTT.